The 2 T cell receptor beta chains reported below all come from one sample, sequenced in a study of T-cell reconstitution after alpha-beta-depleted transplantation in children. The TCRbeta library was prepared with unique molecular identifiers. TCRdb re-derived calls from the PCR reads in MiXCR, one entry per CDR3 protein. The table records roughly 400,000 distinct CDR3 sequences, roughly two fifths of them present only once. The sample in question was PBMCs, obtained before TCRalphabeta/CD19-depleted stem cell transplant. These receptors all stem from a girl under 10 years old with aplastic anemia, due to receive a stem cell transplant.

This clonotype is a singleton in its sample. This chain connects TRBV7-6 to TRBJ2-2, with 10 bases that match TRBD2. Losses at the gene ends were 3 bases for V and 5 bases for J; bases not matched to a gene: 9. The CDR3 is 17 residues long. Germline CDR1 reads SGHVS; CDR2 reads FNYEAQ. DNA for the CDR3: TGTGCCAGCAGCTTGCCCCCGGGACTAGCGTCGACCGGGGAGCTGTTTTTT. It codes for CASSLPPGLASTGELFF.

This clonotype has at least ten counts. The chain uses TRBV12-3 or TRBV12-4 and TRBJ1-2; D is perhaps TRBD1 (5 bases). This CDR3 is 15 amino acids long. Trimming removed 3 bases from V and 4 bases from J, with 15 bases in between. CDR3 in amino acids: CASSLGLRESYGYTF. The CDR3 bases are TGTGCCAGCAGTTTGGGACTTCGGGAAAGCTATGGCTACACCTTC.